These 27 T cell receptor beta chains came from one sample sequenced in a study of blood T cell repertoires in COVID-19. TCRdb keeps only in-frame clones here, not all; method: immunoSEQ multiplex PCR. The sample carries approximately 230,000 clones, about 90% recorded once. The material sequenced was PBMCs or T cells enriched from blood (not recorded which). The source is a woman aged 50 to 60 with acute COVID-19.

The CDR3 region has the DNA TGTGCCAGCAGCGTAGGGATCGGGACAGGGGGCTTTGGGGCCAACGTCCTGACTTTC. This gives the protein CASSVGIGTGGFGANVLTF. This chain connects TRBV9 to TRBJ2-6, with 12 bases lining up with TRBD1. The CDR3 is 19 amino acids. The germline gives CDR1 SGDLS, CDR2 YYNGEE. The junction had 7 bases not matched to a gene; V was cut back by 0 bases and J by 3 bases.

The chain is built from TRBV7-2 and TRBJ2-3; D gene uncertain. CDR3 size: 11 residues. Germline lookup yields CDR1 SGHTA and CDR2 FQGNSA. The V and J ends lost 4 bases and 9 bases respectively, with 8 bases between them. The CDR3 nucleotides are TGTGCCAGCAGCTCCCGGGTGACGCAGTATTTT. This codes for CASSSRVTQYF.

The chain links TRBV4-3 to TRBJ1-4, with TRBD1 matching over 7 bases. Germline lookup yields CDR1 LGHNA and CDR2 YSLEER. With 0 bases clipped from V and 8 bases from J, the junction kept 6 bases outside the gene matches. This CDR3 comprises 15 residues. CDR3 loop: CASSQEMTGKEKLFF. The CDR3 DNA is TGCGCCAGCAGCCAAGAAATGACAGGGAAGGAAAAACTGTTTTTT.

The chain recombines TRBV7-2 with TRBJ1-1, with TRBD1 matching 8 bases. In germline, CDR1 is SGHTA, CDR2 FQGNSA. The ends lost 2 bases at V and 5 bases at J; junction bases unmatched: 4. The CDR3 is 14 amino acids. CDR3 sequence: CASSLTGGGTEAFF. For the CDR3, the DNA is TGTGCCAGCAGCTTAACAGGGGGGGGGACTGAAGCTTTCTTT. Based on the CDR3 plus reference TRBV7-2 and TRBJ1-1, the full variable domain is GAGVSQSPSNKVTEKGKDVELRCDPISGHTALYWYRQSLGQGLEFLIYFQGNSAPDKSGLPSDRFSAERTGGSVSTLTIQRTQQEDSAVYLCASSLTGGGTEAFFGQGTRLTVV.

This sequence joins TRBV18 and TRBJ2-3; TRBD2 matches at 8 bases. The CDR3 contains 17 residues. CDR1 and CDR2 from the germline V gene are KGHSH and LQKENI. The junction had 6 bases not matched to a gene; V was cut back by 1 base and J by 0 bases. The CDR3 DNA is TGTGCCAGCTCACCACTTAGCGGGATCGCTAGCACAGATACGCAGTATTTT. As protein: CASSPLSGIASTDTQYF.

The CDR3 reads CASSPDRGPNSPLHF. As DNA, the CDR3 is TGTGCCAGCTCACCAGACAGAGGACCGAATTCACCCCTCCACTTT. The chain uses TRBV18 and TRBJ1-6, with TRBD1 as a possible D gene (5 bases). This CDR3 has 15 amino acids. Looked up from germline, CDR1 is KGHSH and CDR2 is LQKENI. Trimming pared 2 bases from V and 7 bases from J, leaving 12 bases between.

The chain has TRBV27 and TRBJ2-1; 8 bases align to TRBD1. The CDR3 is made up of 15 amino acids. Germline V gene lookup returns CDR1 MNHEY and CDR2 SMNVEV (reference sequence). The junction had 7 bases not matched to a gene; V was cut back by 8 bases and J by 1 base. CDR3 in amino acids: CASRGQGLSYNEQFF. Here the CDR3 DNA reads TGTGCCAGCCGCGGACAGGGTCTTTCCTACAATGAGCAGTTCTTC.

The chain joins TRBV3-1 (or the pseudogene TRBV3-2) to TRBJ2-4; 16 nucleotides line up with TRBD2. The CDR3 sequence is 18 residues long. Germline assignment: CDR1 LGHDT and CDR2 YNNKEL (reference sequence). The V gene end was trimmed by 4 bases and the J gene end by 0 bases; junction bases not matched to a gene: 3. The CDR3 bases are TGTGCCAGCAGCCTGGGGACTAGCGGGAGGGTAGCCAAAAACATTCAGTACTTC. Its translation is CASSLGTSGRVAKNIQYF.

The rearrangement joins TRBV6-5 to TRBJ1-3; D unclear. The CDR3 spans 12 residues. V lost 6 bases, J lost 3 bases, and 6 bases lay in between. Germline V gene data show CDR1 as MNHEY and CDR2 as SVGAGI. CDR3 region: CASRGGGNTIYF. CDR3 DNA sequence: TGTGCCAGCAGGGGAGGTGGAAACACCATATATTTT.

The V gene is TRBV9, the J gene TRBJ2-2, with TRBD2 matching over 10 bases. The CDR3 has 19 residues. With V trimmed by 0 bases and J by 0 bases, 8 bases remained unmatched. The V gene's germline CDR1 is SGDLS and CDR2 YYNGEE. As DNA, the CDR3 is TGTGCCAGCAGCGTAGCTCGGGGACTAGCGAATGCGAACACCGGGGAGCTGTTTTTT. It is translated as CASSVARGLANANTGELFF.

The CDR3 DNA reads as TGCGCCAGCACAAAACGGGGTGGGACAGATACGCAGTATTTT. This sequence encodes CASTKRGGTDTQYF. The chain is built from TRBV5-1 and TRBJ2-3; weak D call: TRBD2 (5 bases). The CDR3 is 14 amino acids. Germline values: CDR1 SGHRS, CDR2 YFSETQ. Deletions cut 6 bases from V and 3 bases from J, with 14 bases between.

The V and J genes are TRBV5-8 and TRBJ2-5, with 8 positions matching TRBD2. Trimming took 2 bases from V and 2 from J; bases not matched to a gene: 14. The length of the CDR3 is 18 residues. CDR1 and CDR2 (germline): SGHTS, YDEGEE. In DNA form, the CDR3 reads TGTGCCAGCAGCTTTAGAGGCGGTAGCGGGACCCTTCAAGAGACCCAGTACTTC. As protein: CASSFRGGSGTLQETQYF.

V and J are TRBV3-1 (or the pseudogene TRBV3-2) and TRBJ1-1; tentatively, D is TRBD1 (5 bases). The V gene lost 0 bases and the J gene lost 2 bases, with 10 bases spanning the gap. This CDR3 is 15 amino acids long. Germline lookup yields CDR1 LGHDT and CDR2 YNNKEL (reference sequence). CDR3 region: CASSQEDRFNTEAFF. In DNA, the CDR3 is TGTGCCAGCAGCCAAGAAGACAGATTTAACACTGAAGCTTTCTTT.

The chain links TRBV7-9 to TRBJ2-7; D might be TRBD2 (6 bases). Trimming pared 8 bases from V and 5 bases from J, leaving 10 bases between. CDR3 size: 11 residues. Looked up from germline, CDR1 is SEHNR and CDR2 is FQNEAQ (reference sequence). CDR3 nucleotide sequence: TGTGCCAGCCGACGGAGGGACGAGCAGTACTTC. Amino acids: CASRRRDEQYF.

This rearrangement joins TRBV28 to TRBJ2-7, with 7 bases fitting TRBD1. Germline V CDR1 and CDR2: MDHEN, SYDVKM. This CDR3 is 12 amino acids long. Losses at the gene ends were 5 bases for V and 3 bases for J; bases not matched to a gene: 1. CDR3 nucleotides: TGTGCCAGCAGTCGACAGGGCTACGAGCAGTACTTC. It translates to CASSRQGYEQYF. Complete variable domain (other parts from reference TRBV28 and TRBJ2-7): DVKVTQSSRYLVKRTGEKVFLECVQDMDHENMFWYRQDPGLGLRLIYFSYDVKMKEKGDIPEGYSVSREKKERFSLILESASTNQTSMYLCASSRQGYEQYFGPGTRLTVT.

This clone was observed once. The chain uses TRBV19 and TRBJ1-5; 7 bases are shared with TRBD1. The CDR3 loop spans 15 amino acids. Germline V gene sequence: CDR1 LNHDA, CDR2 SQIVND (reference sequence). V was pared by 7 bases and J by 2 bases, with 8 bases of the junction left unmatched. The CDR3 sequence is CASNTYGQGNQPQHF. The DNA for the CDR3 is TGTGCCAGTAATACTTACGGACAGGGCAATCAGCCCCAGCATTTT.

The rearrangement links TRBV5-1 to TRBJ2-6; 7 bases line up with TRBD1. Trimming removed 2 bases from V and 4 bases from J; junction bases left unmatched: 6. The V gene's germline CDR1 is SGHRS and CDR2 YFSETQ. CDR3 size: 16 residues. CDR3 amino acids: CASSFYEGAGANVLTF. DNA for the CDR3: TGCGCCAGCAGCTTCTACGAGGGGGCAGGGGCCAACGTCCTGACTTTC.

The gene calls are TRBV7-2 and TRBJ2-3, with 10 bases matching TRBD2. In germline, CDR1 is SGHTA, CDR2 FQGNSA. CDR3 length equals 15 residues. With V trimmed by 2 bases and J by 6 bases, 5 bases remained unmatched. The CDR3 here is CASSLSGGGRDTQYF. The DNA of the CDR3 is TGTGCCAGCAGCTTAAGCGGGGGGGGAAGGGATACGCAGTATTTT.

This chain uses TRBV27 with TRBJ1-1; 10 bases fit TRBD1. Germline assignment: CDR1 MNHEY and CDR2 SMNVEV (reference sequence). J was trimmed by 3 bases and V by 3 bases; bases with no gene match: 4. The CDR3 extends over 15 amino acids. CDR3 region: CASSFGTGADTEAFF. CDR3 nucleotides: TGTGCCAGCAGTTTCGGGACAGGGGCCGACACTGAAGCTTTCTTT.

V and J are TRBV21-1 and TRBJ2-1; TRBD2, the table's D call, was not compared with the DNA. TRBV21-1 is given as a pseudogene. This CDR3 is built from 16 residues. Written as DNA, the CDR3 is TGTGCCAGCAGTAATCCCTCCGGAGAAGCCTACAATGAGCAGTTCTTC. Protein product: CASSNPSGEAYNEQFF.

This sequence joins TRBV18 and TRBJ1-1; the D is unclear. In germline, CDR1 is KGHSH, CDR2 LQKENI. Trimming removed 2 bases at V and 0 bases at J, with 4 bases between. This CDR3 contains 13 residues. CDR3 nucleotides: TGTGCCAGCTCACCAAGCATGAACACTGAAGCTTTCTTT. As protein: CASSPSMNTEAFF.

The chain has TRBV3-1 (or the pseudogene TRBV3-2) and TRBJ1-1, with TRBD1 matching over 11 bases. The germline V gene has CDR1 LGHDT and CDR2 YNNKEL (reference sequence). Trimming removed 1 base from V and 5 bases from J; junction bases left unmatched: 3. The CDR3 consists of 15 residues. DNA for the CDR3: TGTGCCAGCAGCCAAGGGGGGACAGGGGGGACTGAAGCTTTCTTT. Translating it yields CASSQGGTGGTEAFF.

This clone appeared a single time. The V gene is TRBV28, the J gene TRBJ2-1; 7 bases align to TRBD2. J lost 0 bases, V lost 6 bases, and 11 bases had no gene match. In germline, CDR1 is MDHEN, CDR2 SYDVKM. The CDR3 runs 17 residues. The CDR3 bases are TGTGCCAGCAGGGGGGAGGGACTCAAGAGCTCCTACAATGAGCAGTTCTTC. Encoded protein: CASRGEGLKSSYNEQFF.

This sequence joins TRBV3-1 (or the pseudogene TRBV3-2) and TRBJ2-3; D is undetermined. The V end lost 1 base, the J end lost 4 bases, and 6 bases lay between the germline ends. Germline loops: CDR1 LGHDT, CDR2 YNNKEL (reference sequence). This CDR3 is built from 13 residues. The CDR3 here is CASSQVGPDTQYF. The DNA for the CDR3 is TGTGCCAGCAGCCAAGTTGGGCCAGATACGCAGTATTTT.

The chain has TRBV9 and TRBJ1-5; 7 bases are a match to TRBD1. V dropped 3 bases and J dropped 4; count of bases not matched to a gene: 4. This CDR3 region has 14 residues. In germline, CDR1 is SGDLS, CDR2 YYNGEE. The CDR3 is CASSAGQPNQPQHF. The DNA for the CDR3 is TGTGCCAGCAGCGCGGGACAGCCAAATCAGCCCCAGCATTTT.

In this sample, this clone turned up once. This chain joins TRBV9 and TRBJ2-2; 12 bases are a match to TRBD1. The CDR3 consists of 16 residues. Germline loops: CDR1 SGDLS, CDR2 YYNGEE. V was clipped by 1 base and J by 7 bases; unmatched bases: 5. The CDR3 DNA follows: TGTGCCAGCAGCGTATTGGGACAGGGGGCCTTCGGGGAGCTGTTTTTT. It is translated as CASSVLGQGAFGELFF. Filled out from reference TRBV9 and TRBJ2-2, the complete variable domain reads DSGVTQTPKHLITATGQRVTLRCSPRSGDLSVYWYQQSLDQGLQFLIQYYNGEERAKGNILERFSAQQFPDLHSELNLSSLELGDSALYFCASSVLGQGAFGELFFGEGSRLTVL.

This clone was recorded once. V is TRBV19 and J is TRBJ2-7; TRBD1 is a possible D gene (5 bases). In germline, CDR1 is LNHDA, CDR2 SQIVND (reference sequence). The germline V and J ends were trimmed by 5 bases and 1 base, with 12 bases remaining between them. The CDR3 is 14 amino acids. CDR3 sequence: CASSPRQYSYEQYF. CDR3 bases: TGTGCCAGTAGTCCAAGACAGTATTCCTACGAGCAGTACTTC.